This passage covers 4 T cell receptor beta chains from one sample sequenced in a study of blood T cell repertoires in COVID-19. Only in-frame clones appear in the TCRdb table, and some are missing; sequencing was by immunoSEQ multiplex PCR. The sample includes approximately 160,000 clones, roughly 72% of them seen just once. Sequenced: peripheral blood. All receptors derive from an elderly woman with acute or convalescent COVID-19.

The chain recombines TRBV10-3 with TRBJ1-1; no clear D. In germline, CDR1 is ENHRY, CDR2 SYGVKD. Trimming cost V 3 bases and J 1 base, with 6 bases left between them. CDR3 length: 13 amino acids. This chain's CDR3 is CAISENGNTEAFF. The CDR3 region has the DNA TGTGCCATCAGTGAAAACGGGAACACTGAAGCTTTCTTT.

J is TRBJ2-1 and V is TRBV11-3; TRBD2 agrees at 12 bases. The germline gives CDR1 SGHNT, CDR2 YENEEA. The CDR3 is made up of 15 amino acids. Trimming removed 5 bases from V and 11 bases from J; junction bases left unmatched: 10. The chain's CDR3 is CASSPLAGGPGKQFF. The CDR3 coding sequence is TGTGCCAGCAGCCCTCTAGCGGGAGGGCCCGGAAAGCAGTTCTTC.

The CDR3 DNA sequence: TGTGCCAGCAGTTATCCGGCCTACGAGCAGTACTTC. Amino acid sequence: CASSYPAYEQYF. The chain combines TRBV6-2 or TRBV6-3 with TRBJ2-7; no reliable D call. This CDR3 has 12 residues. V lost 3 bases, J lost 2 bases, and 5 bases lay in between. CDR1 is MNHEY, CDR2 SVGEGT, per germline.

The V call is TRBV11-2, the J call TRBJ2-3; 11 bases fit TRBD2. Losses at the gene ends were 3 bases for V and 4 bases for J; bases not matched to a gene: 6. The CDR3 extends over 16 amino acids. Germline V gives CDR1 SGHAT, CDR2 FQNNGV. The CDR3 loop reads CASSFGTSGGSDTQYF. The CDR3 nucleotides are TGTGCCAGCAGCTTCGGAACTAGCGGGGGTTCAGATACGCAGTATTTT. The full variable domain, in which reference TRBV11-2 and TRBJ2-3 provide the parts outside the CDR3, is EAGVAQSPRYKIIEKRQSVAFWCNPISGHATLYWYQQILGQGPKLLIQFQNNGVVDDSQLPKDRFSAERLKGVDSTLKIQPAKLEDSAVYLCASSFGTSGGSDTQYFGPGTRLTVL.